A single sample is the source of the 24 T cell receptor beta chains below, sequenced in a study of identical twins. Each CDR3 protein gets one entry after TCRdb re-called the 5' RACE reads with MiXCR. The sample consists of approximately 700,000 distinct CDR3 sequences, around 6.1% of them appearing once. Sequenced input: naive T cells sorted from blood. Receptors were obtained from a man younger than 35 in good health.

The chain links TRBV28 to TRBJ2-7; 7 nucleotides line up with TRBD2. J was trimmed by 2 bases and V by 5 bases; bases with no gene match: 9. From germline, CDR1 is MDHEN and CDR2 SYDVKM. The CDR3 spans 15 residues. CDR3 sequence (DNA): TGTGCCAGCAGTACATGGGCTAGCGGCCCCTACGAGCAGTACGTC. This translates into CASSTWASGPYEQYV.

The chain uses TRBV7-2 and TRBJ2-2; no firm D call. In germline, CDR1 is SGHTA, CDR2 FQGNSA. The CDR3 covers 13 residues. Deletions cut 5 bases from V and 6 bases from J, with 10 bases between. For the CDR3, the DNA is TGTGCCAGCAGCCACACGACGCCCGGGGAGCTGTTTTTT. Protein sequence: CASSHTTPGELFF.

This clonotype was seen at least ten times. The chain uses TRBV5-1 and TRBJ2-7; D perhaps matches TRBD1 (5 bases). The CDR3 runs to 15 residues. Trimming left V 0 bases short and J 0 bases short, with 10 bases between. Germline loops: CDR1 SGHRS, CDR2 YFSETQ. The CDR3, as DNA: TGCGCCAGCAGCTTGGCGTGGACAACCTCCTACGAGCAGTACTTC. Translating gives CASSLAWTTSYEQYF.

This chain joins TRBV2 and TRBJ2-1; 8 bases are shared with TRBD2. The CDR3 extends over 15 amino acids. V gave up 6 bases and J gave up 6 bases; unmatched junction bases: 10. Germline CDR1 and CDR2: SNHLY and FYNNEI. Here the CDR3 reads CASRDSGAAINEQFF. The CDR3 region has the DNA TGTGCCAGCAGGGATAGCGGGGCAGCCATCAATGAGCAGTTCTTC.

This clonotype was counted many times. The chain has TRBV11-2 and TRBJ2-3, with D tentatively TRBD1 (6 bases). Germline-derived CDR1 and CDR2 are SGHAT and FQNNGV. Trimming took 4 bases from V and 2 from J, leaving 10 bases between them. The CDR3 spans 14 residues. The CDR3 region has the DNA TGTGCCAGCAGCTCAGGGGCGTACACAGATACGCAGTATTTT. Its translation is CASSSGAYTDTQYF.

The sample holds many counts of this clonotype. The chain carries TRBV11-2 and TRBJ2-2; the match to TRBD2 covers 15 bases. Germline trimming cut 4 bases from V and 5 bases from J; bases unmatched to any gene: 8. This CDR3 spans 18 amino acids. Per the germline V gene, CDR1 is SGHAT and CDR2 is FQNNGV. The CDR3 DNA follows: TGTGCCAGCAGCTCCTACGGACTAGCGGGAGGGTATACCGGGGAGCTGTTTTTT. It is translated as CASSSYGLAGGYTGELFF.

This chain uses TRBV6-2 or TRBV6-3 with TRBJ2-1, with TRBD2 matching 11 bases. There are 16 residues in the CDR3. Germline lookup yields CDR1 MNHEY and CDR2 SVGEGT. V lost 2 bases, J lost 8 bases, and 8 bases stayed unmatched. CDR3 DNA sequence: TGTGCCAGCAGTTACGCCGAGCTAGCGGGAGGTTATGAGCAGTTCTTC. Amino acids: CASSYAELAGGYEQFF.

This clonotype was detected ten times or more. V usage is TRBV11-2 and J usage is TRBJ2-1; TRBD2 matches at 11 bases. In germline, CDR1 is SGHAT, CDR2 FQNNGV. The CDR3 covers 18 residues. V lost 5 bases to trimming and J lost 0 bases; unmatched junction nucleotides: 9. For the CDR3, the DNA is TGTGCCAGCAGCCCCAGGCTAGCGGGAGGCCCCTCCTACAATGAGCAGTTCTTC. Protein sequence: CASSPRLAGGPSYNEQFF.

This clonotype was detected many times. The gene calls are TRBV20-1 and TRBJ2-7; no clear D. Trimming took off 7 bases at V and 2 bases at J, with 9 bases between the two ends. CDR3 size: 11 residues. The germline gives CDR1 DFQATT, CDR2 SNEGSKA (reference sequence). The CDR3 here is CSVDPTYEQYF. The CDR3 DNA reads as TGCAGTGTGGACCCAACCTACGAGCAGTACTTC.

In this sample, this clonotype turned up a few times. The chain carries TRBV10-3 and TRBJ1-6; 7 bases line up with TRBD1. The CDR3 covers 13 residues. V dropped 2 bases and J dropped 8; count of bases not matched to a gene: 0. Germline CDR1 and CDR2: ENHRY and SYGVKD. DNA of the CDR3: TGTGCCATCAGTGAGGACAGGGATTCACCCCTCCACTTT. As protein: CAISEDRDSPLHF.

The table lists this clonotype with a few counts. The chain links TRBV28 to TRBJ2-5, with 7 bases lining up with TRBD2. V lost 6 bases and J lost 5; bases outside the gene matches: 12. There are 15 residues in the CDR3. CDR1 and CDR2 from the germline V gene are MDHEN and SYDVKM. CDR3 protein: CASRSLQAGRETQYF. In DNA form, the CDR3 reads TGTGCCAGCAGATCGTTACAAGCCGGGAGGGAGACCCAGTACTTC.

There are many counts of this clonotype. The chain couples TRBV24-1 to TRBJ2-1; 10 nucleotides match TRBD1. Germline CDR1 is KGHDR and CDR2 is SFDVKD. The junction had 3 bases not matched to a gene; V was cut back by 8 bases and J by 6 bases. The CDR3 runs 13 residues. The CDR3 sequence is CATIGTGVNEQFF. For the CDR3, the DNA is TGTGCCACCATTGGGACAGGGGTCAATGAGCAGTTCTTC.

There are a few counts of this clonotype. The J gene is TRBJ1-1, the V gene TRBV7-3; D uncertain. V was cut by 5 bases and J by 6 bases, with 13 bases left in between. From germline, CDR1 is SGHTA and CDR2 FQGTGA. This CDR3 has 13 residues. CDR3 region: CASSPDVWAEAFF. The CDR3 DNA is TGTGCCAGCAGCCCGGACGTTTGGGCTGAAGCTTTCTTT.

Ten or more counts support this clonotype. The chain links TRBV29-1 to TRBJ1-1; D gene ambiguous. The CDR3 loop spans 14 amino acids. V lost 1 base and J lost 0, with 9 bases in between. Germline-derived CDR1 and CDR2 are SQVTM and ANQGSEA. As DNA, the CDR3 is TGCAGCGTTGAAGCTACACGGTTGAACACTGAAGCTTTCTTT. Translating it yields CSVEATRLNTEAFF.

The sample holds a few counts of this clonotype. The CDR3 DNA follows: TGCAGTGCTAGCGGCAGCCGAAGAAACTTACAAGAGACCCAGTACTTC. Protein sequence: CSASGSRRNLQETQYF. The V gene is TRBV20-1, the J gene TRBJ2-5; D gene ambiguous. The V and J ends lost 3 bases and 2 bases respectively, with 19 bases between them. CDR1 is DFQATT, CDR2 SNEGSKA, per germline (reference sequence). The CDR3 is 16 amino acids.

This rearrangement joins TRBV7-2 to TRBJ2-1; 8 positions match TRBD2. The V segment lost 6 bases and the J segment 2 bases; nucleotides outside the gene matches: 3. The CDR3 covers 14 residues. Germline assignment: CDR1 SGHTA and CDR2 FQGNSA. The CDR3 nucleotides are TGTGCCAGCAGGCGGACTAGCCCCTACAATGAGCAGTTCTTC. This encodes CASRRTSPYNEQFF.

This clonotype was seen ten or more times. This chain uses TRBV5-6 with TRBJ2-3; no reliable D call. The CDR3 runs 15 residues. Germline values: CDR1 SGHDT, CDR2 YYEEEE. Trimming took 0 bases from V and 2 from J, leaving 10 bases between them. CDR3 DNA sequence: TGTGCCAGCAGCTTGGCCACGGATTACACAGATACGCAGTATTTT. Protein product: CASSLATDYTDTQYF.

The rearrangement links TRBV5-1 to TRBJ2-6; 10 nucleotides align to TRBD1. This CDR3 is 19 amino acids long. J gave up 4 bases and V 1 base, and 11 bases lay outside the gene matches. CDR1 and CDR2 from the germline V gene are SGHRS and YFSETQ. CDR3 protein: CASSLPDRDRGSGANVLTF. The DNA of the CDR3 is TGCGCCAGCAGCTTGCCCGACCGGGACAGGGGTTCAGGGGCCAACGTCCTGACTTTC.

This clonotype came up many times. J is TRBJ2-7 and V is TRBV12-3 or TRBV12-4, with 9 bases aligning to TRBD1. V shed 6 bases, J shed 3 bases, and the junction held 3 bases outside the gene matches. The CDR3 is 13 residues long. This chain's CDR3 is CASSRTGVYEQYF. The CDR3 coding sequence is TGTGCCAGCAGCAGGACAGGGGTCTACGAGCAGTACTTC.

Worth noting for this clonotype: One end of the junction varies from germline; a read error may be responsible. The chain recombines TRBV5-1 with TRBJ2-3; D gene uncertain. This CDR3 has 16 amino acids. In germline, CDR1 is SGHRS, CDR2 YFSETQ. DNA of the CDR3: TGCGCCAGCAGCTTGTTCACCCCCCTGGGCCCAGATATGCAGTATTTT. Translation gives CASSLFTPLGPDMQYF. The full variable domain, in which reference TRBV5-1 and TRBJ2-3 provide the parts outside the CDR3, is KAGVTQTPRYLIKTRGQQVTLSCSPISGHRSVSWYQQTPGQGLQFLFEYFSETQRNKGNFPGRFSGRQFSNSRSEMNVSTLELGDSALYLCASSLFTPLGPDMQYFGPGTRLTVL.

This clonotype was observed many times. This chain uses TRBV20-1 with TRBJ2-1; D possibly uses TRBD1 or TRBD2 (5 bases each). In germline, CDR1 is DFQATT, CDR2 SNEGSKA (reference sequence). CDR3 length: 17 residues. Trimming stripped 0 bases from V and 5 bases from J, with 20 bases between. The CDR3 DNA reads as TGCAGTGCTAGAGATCGGAATTTGGGGGACCCCCACAATGAGCAGTTCTTC. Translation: CSARDRNLGDPHNEQFF.

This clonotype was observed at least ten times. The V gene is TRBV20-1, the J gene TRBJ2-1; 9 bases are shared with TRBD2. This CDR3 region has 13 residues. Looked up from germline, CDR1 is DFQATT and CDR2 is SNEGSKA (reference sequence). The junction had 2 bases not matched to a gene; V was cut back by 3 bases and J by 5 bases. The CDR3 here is CSASGTSHNEQFF. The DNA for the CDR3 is TGCAGTGCTAGTGGGACTAGCCACAATGAGCAGTTCTTC.

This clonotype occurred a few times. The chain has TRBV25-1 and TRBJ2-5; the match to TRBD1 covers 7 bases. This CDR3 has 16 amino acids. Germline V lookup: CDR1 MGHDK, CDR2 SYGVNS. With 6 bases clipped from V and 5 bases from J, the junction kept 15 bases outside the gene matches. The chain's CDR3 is CASSEHRGIGWETQYF. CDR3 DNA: TGTGCCAGCAGCGAACACAGGGGCATCGGTTGGGAGACCCAGTACTTC.

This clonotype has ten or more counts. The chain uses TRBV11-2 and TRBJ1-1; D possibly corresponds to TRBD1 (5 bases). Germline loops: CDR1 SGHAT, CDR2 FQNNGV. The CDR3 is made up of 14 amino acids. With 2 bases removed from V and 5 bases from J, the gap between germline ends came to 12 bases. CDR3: CASSLRPGDTEAFF. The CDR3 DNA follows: TGTGCCAGCAGCTTAAGACCGGGGGATACTGAAGCTTTCTTT.